The entry below describes one T cell receptor (beta chain). Sequencing was performed with immunoSEQ multiplex PCR; in TCRdb, only in-frame clones are kept and a portion is missing. This sample has about 200,000 clones; more than 70% occur once, and the top ten carry about an eighth. The data originate from a study of cytotoxic CD8 clonotypes in ibrutinib-treated CLL. At the level of the study: Average yields of around 260,000 productive templates and 80,000 to 95,000 productive rearrangements characterized the samples.

The clonotype was recovered from a human donor with chronic lymphocytic leukemia. The sequencing used PBMCs, collected after 12 months of ibrutinib treatment.

CDR3 sequence reads: CASSNDFSGSQYF. The CDR3 nucleotides read TGTGCCAGCAGCAATGACTTTTCGGGGTCCCAGTACTTC. This sequence joins TRBV11-3 and TRBJ2-5, with a possible D match to TRBD2 (5 bases). The ends were cut back, 5 bases at V and 9 bases at J, with 16 bases in the middle. The CDR3 loop spans 13 amino acids. The germline gives CDR1 SGHNT, CDR2 YENEEA.